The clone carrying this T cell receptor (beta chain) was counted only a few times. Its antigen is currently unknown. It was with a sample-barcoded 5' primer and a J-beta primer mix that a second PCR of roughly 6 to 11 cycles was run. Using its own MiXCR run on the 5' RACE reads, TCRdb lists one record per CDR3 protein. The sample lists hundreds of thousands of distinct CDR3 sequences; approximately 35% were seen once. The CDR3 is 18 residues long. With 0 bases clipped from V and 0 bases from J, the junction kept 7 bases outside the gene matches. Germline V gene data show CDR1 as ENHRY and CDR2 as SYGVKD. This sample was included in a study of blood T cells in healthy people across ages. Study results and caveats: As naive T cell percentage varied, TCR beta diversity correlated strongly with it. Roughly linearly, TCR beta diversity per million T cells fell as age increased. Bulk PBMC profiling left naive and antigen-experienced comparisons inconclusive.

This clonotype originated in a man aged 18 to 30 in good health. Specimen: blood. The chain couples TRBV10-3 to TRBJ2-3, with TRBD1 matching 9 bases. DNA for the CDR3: TGTGCCATCAGTGAGTCTACAGGGGGCCTTCCTAGCACAGATACGCAGTATTTT. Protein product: CAISESTGGLPSTDTQYF.